This T cell receptor (beta chain) derives from a study of blood T cell repertoires in COVID-19 (dated by TCRdb to the early 2020s). At the level of the whole study: The collaborator samples originated in the United States, Italy and Spain and spanned the acute and convalescent phases of COVID-19. The prospective study material was composed of cDNA or gDNA derived from T cells, B-cell-depleted T cells, or PBMCs. Deeply sampled blood TCRbeta repertoires from subjects exposed to, actively infected with, or recovered from COVID-19 were included in the dataset. The repertoires were released in a freely available public database intended as a resource for research on the immune response to SARS-CoV-2. Samples were obtained from the ongoing ImmuneRACE study (first 160 participants) and from 1,254 subjects provided by 6 global collaborators. A de-identified subject ID, COVID-19 status, age in years and sex were almost always included in the sample metadata. Where HLA class I and class II types were available, the types were taken from metadata supplied by the sample provider, not from assay-based typing.

To note about this clone: Its antigen is currently not known. The record has no base qualities; no much larger clone is one base away.

TCRbeta CDR3 regions were amplified from genomic DNA using the immunoSEQ Assay, a bias-controlled multiplex PCR. In the paper's pipeline: The number of nucleated cells in each sample was estimated from the amplification of reference gene primers within the assay. To quantify the absolute abundance of each unique TCRbeta CDR3 rearrangement, sequence reads were collapsed and filtered. For each sample, productive Simpson clonality was calculated by taking the square root of Simpson's diversity index across productive rearrangements. In its TCRdb copy, this immuneACCESS table keeps in-frame sequences only and misses some clones. Where compared with another copy, unresolved V genes explain less than half of these, and the others have no known cause. The D gene and trimming were derived from the DNA, and the V and J assignments and clone size from that table. The sample table holds approximately 61,000 clones, of which approximately 79% were seen once. Of the sample, 4.5% to 7% falls within the top ten clones.

Whole blood was collected in K2EDTA tubes by collaborating institutions according to the institutions' own protocols. For TCRbeta analysis, collaborators shipped samples in one of three forms: frozen whole blood, isolated PBMCs, or DNA extracted from either of those sample types. CDR3 length: 15 amino acids, cysteine to phenylalanine. The only DNA kept is the CDR3, 45 bases in frame from the first base. According to the germline V gene (reference sequence), CDR1 reads MNHNY and CDR2 reads SVGAGI. V lost 6 bases and J lost 2 bases, and the count of bases not matched to a germline gene is 8. Beyond this particular receptor, the publication reports: How much clinical and demographic metadata was included differed by source and by participant, and the metadata was provided uncurated.

The sample consisted of peripheral blood. The TCR comes from a woman in her 70s with acute or convalescent COVID-19. This chain is built from TRBV6-6 and TRBJ2-5; TRBD1 aligns with 8 central bases. In nucleotide form, the sequence is TGTGCCAGCAGGAAGACAGGGGTTGGGCAAGAGACCCAGTACTTC. Its protein is CASRKTGVGQETQYF.